These T cell receptor beta chains were read from a single sample in a study of early T cells in non-severe SARS-CoV-2 infection. MiXCR, run by TCRdb on the 5' RACE reads, gives a single entry per CDR3 protein. The profile shows around 47,000 distinct CDR3 sequences, 11% of them singletons. Sequenced sample: whole blood. Receptor source: an adult who was a healthcare worker with PCR-confirmed SARS-CoV-2 infection or an uninfected control (not recorded which). CDR3s include the opening cysteine and the closing phenylalanine or tryptophan. The order of the fields is V gene, clone size, D gene, J gene, CDR3 length, CDR3 protein, CDR3 DNA. D genes are given only for firm matches. Size is omitted from some rows. Given values are once, few, many or a class for expanded clones.

V gene: TRBV6-6; clone size: few; D gene: TRBD1; J gene: TRBJ2-3; CDR3 length: 13; CDR3 protein: CASRGQGADTQYF; CDR3 DNA: TGTGCCAGCAGGGGACAGGGGGCAGATACGCAGTATTTT
V gene: TRBV11-3; clone size: many; D gene: TRBD2; J gene: TRBJ2-1; CDR3 length: 14; CDR3 protein: CASQGEGGGNEQFF; CDR3 DNA: TGTGCCAGCCAAGGAGAAGGCGGGGGGAATGAGCAGTTCTTC
V gene: TRBV20-1; clone size: few; D gene: TRBD1; J gene: TRBJ1-3; CDR3 length: 14; CDR3 protein: CSARDRTGWNTIYF; CDR3 DNA: TGCAGTGCTAGAGACCGGACAGGGTGGAACACCATATATTTT
V gene: TRBV5-1; clone size: NA; D gene: NA; J gene: TRBJ2-5; CDR3 length: 14; CDR3 protein: CASSLAGSMETQYF; CDR3 DNA: TGCGCCAGCAGCTTGGCAGGTTCTATGGAGACCCAGTACTTC
V gene: TRBV12-3/TRBV12-4; clone size: NA; D gene: TRBD1; J gene: TRBJ2-7; CDR3 length: 14; CDR3 protein: CASRGQGLSYEQYF; CDR3 DNA: TGTGCCAGCAGGGGACAGGGTCTCTCCTACGAGCAGTACTTC
V gene: TRBV29-1; clone size: few; D gene: NA; J gene: TRBJ1-1; CDR3 length: 12; CDR3 protein: CSVLVTNTEAFF; CDR3 DNA: TGCAGCGTTCTAGTGACCAACACTGAAGCTTTCTTT
V gene: TRBV9; clone size: few; D gene: TRBD1; J gene: TRBJ1-5; CDR3 length: 15; CDR3 protein: CASSGGTGSNQPQHF; CDR3 DNA: TGTGCCAGCAGCGGAGGGACAGGGAGCAATCAGCCCCAGCATTTT
V gene: TRBV3-1; clone size: few; D gene: NA; J gene: TRBJ2-7; CDR3 length: 13; CDR3 protein: CASSQQGRNEQYF; CDR3 DNA: TGTGCCAGCAGCCAACAGGGTAGGAACGAGCAGTACTTC
V gene: TRBV7-3; clone size: few; D gene: NA; J gene: TRBJ1-5; CDR3 length: 16; CDR3 protein: CASSFGTPNRNQPQHF; CDR3 DNA: TGTGCCAGCAGCTTCGGGACCCCTAACCGCAATCAGCCCCAGCATTTT
V gene: TRBV20-1; clone size: many; D gene: NA; J gene: TRBJ1-1; CDR3 length: 16; CDR3 protein: CSAPTEVRRTNTEAFF; CDR3 DNA: TGCAGTGCTCCGACCGAAGTGAGGAGGACGAACACTGAAGCTTTCTTT
V gene: TRBV29-1; clone size: NA; D gene: NA; J gene: TRBJ2-7; CDR3 length: 13; CDR3 protein: CSVRTASSYEQYF; CDR3 DNA: TGCAGCGTTAGGACGGCCAGCTCCTACGAGCAGTACTTC
V gene: TRBV5-1; clone size: many; D gene: NA; J gene: TRBJ2-2; CDR3 length: 15; CDR3 protein: CASSPMRARPGELFF; CDR3 DNA: TGCGCCAGCAGTCCCATGCGGGCCCGTCCGGGGGAGCTGTTTTTT
V gene: TRBV19; clone size: many; D gene: TRBD1; J gene: TRBJ2-7; CDR3 length: 14; CDR3 protein: CASSVGQGVYEQYF; CDR3 DNA: TGTGCCAGTAGTGTGGGACAGGGAGTGTACGAGCAGTACTTC
V gene: TRBV12-3/TRBV12-4; clone size: many; D gene: NA; J gene: TRBJ2-6; CDR3 length: 15; CDR3 protein: CASSLGVRGANVLTF; CDR3 DNA: TGTGCCAGCAGTTTAGGGGTACGTGGGGCCAACGTCCTGACTTTC
V gene: TRBV29-1; clone size: few; D gene: NA; J gene: TRBJ2-2; CDR3 length: 14; CDR3 protein: CSVEQRPNTGELFF; CDR3 DNA: TGCAGCGTTGAGCAACGGCCGAACACCGGGGAGCTGTTTTTT
V gene: TRBV7-2; clone size: many; D gene: NA; J gene: TRBJ2-7; CDR3 length: 14; CDR3 protein: CASSATGSGYEQYF; CDR3 DNA: TGTGCCAGCAGCGCTACAGGGTCCGGCTACGAGCAGTACTTC
V gene: TRBV7-6; clone size: medium-sized; D gene: NA; J gene: TRBJ2-7; CDR3 length: 15; CDR3 protein: CASSPMGGAPYEQYF; CDR3 DNA: TGTGCCAGCAGCCCGATGGGGGGGGCACCCTACGAGCAGTACTTC
V gene: TRBV20-1; clone size: many; D gene: NA; J gene: TRBJ2-5; CDR3 length: 11; CDR3 protein: CSAEFQETQYF; CDR3 DNA: TGCAGTGCAGAATTCCAAGAGACCCAGTACTTC
V gene: TRBV6-1; clone size: few; D gene: NA; J gene: TRBJ2-1; CDR3 length: 16; CDR3 protein: CASSGRDKRSYNEQFF; CDR3 DNA: TGTGCCAGCAGCGGAAGGGACAAACGTTCCTACAATGAGCAGTTCTTC
V gene: TRBV11-2; clone size: few; D gene: NA; J gene: TRBJ1-6; CDR3 length: 15; CDR3 protein: CASSLATLLSSPLHF; CDR3 DNA: TGTGCCAGCAGCTTAGCCACGCTCTTGAGTTCACCCCTCCACTTT
V gene: TRBV7-6; clone size: few; D gene: NA; J gene: TRBJ2-5; CDR3 length: 17; CDR3 protein: CASSLGLLRGLRETQYF; CDR3 DNA: TGTGCCAGCAGCTTAGGGTTGCTTCGGGGCCTGAGGGAGACCCAGTACTTC
V gene: TRBV20-1; clone size: many; D gene: NA; J gene: TRBJ2-3; CDR3 length: 14; CDR3 protein: CSWTGTSSTDTQYF; CDR3 DNA: TGCAGTTGGACCGGGACCTCTAGCACAGATACGCAGTATTTT
V gene: TRBV19; clone size: few; D gene: NA; J gene: TRBJ1-1; CDR3 length: 18; CDR3 protein: CASSRTAGMVGLGTEAFF; CDR3 DNA: TGTGCCAGTAGTAGGACGGCCGGGATGGTGGGGCTGGGCACTGAAGCTTTCTTT
V gene: TRBV7-3; clone size: few; D gene: NA; J gene: TRBJ2-4; CDR3 length: 14; CDR3 protein: CASSSSVEGSIQYF; CDR3 DNA: TGTGCCAGCAGCTCCTCCGTGGAGGGTAGCATTCAGTACTTC
V gene: TRBV7-2; clone size: many; D gene: NA; J gene: TRBJ1-1; CDR3 length: 14; CDR3 protein: CASSLDGANTEAFF; CDR3 DNA: TGTGCCAGCAGCTTAGATGGGGCGAACACTGAAGCTTTCTTT
V gene: TRBV7-8; clone size: few; D gene: NA; J gene: TRBJ1-2; CDR3 length: 15; CDR3 protein: CASSLATSAGYGYTF; CDR3 DNA: TGTGCCAGCAGCTTAGCCACATCCGCGGGGTACGGCTACACCTTC
V gene: TRBV7-2; clone size: few; D gene: NA; J gene: TRBJ2-7; CDR3 length: 15; CDR3 protein: CASSLGPYRNYEQYF; CDR3 DNA: TGTGCCAGCAGCTTAGGACCTTATAGGAACTACGAGCAGTACTTC
V gene: TRBV24-1; clone size: many; D gene: NA; J gene: TRBJ1-6; CDR3 length: 15; CDR3 protein: CAAQPGLPSDSPLHF; CDR3 DNA: TGTGCCGCCCAACCGGGCCTGCCCTCGGATTCACCCCTCCACTTT
V gene: TRBV5-5; clone size: few; D gene: TRBD1; J gene: TRBJ1-4; CDR3 length: 15; CDR3 protein: CASSLEQGSWEKLFF; CDR3 DNA: TGTGCCAGCAGCTTGGAACAGGGGAGTTGGGAAAAACTGTTTTTT
V gene: TRBV9; clone size: many; D gene: NA; J gene: TRBJ1-3; CDR3 length: 14; CDR3 protein: CASSGWAYGNTIYF; CDR3 DNA: TGTGCCAGCAGCGGGTGGGCCTACGGAAACACCATATATTTT
V gene: TRBV10-3; clone size: few; D gene: NA; J gene: TRBJ1-5; CDR3 length: 12; CDR3 protein: CAISGPNQPQHF; CDR3 DNA: TGTGCCATCAGTGGCCCTAATCAGCCCCAGCATTTT
V gene: TRBV20-1; clone size: NA; D gene: NA; J gene: TRBJ1-2; CDR3 length: 14; CDR3 protein: CSARTDRIADPLSF; CDR3 DNA: TGCAGTGCTAGGACCGACAGGATCGCGGATCCTCTCTCCTTC
V gene: TRBV20-1; clone size: NA; D gene: NA; J gene: TRBJ2-1; CDR3 length: 17; CDR3 protein: CSASKSAELITSNEQFF; CDR3 DNA: TGCAGTGCTAGTAAATCTGCGGAACTCATTACTAGCAATGAGCAGTTCTTC
V gene: TRBV18; clone size: NA; D gene: NA; J gene: TRBJ2-5; CDR3 length: 13; CDR3 protein: CASSSGQKETQYF; CDR3 DNA: TGTGCCAGCTCAAGCGGGCAGAAAGAGACCCAGTACTTC
V gene: TRBV7-9; clone size: many; D gene: NA; J gene: TRBJ2-7; CDR3 length: 12; CDR3 protein: CASSLSSYEQYF; CDR3 DNA: TGTGCCAGCAGTTTGAGTTCCTACGAGCAGTACTTC
V gene: TRBV5-5; clone size: medium-sized; D gene: NA; J gene: TRBJ2-7; CDR3 length: 15; CDR3 protein: CASSLVPGGSYEQYF; CDR3 DNA: TGTGCCAGCAGCTTGGTTCCAGGGGGGTCCTACGAGCAGTACTTC
V gene: TRBV12-3/TRBV12-4; clone size: many; D gene: NA; J gene: TRBJ1-3; CDR3 length: 14; CDR3 protein: CASSPQGWENTIYF; CDR3 DNA: TGTGCCAGCAGTCCCCAGGGGTGGGAAAACACCATATATTTT
V gene: TRBV20-1; clone size: NA; D gene: TRBD2; J gene: TRBJ2-3; CDR3 length: 15; CDR3 protein: CSARPLAGGRDTQYF; CDR3 DNA: TGCAGTGCTAGACCCCTAGCGGGGGGCAGAGATACGCAGTATTTT
V gene: TRBV20-1; clone size: many; D gene: TRBD1; J gene: TRBJ1-2; CDR3 length: 16; CDR3 protein: CSARDQGQDPSYGYTF; CDR3 DNA: TGCAGTGCTAGAGACCAAGGACAGGACCCATCCTATGGCTACACCTTC